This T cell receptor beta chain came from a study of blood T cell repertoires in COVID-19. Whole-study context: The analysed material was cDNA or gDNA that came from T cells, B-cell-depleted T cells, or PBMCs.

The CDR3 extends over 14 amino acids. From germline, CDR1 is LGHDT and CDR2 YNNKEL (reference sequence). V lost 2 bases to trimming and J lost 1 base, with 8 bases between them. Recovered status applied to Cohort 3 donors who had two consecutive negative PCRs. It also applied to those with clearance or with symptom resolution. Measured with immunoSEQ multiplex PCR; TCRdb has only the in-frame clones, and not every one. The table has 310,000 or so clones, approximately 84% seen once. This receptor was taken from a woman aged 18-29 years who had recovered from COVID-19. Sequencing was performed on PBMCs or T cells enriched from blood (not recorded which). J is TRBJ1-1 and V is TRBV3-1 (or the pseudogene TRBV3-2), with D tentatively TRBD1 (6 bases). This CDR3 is CASSQQGTNTEAFF. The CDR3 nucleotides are TGTGCCAGCAGCCAACAGGGGACGAACACTGAAGCTTTCTTT.